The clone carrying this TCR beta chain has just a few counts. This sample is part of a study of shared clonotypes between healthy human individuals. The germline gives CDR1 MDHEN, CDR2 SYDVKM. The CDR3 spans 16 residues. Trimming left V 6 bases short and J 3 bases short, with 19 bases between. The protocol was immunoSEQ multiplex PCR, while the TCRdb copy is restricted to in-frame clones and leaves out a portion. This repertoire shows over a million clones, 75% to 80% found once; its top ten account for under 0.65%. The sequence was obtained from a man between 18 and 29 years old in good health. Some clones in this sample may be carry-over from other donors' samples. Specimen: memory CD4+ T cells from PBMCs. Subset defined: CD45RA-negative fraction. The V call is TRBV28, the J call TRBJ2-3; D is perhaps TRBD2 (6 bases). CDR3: CASSSFPGDGTDTQYF. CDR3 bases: TGTGCCAGCAGCTCATTCCCGGGGGACGGGACAGATACGCAGTATTTT.